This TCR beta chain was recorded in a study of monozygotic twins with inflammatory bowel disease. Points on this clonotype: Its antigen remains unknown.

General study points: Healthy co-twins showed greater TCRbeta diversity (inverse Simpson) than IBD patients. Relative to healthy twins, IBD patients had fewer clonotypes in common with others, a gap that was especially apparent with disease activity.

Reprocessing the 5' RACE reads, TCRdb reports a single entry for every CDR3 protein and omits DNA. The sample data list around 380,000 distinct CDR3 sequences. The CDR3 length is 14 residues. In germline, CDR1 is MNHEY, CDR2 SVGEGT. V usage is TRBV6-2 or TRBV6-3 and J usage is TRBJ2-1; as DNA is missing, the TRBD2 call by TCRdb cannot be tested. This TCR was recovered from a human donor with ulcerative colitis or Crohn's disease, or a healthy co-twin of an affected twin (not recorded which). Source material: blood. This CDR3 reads CASTLTSGYNEQFF.